The next 17 T cell receptor beta chains were all read from a single sample in a study of long-term antiretroviral therapy in people with HIV (dated by TCRdb to between 2021 and 2022). The immunoSEQ hsTCRB v3.0 assay was used at survey level resolution to sequence the TRB variable region. The immuneACCESS repertoire file appears here via TCRdb, limited to in-frame rearrangements. These files lack a portion of the clones; in checked studies, under half of the deficit traces to unresolved V genes, and the cause of the others is not known. Recorded for this sample are some 27,000 clones; nearly 95% of them occurred a single time. About 6% of the sample comes from the top ten. The starting material was unsorted PBMCs, obtained around 6.3 years after starting antiretroviral therapy. These receptors all stem from a woman aged 40 to 50 with HIV.

The gene calls are TRBV2 and TRBJ2-7, with D uncertain. Germline CDR1 reads SNHLY; CDR2 reads FYNNEI. This CDR3 has 11 amino acids. V lost 6 bases and J lost 3, with 6 bases in between. The CDR3 protein is CASRSSYEQYF. CDR3 in DNA: TGTGCCAGCAGATCAAGCTACGAGCAGTACTTC.

The genes are TRBV5-8 and TRBJ1-1, with D uncertain. CDR3 size: 13 residues. Per germline, CDR1 SGHTS and CDR2 YDEGEE. Deletions cut 4 bases from V and 5 bases from J, with 12 bases between. In nucleotides, the CDR3 is TGTGCCAGCAGCCGGGCGGGTTGGACTGAAGCTTTCTTT. Encoded protein: CASSRAGWTEAFF.

This chain connects TRBV5-6 to TRBJ1-5, with TRBD1 identical over 9 bases. Germline V gene data show CDR1 as SGHDT and CDR2 as YYEEEE. Losses at the gene ends were 3 bases for V and 3 bases for J; bases not matched to a gene: 4. The CDR3 contains 15 residues. CDR3 residues: CASSSWDRVNQPQHF. DNA for the CDR3: TGTGCCAGCAGCTCGTGGGACAGGGTCAATCAGCCCCAGCATTTT.

The chain is built from TRBV10-3 and TRBJ1-5; D is unresolved. Germline V gene data show CDR1 as ENHRY and CDR2 as SYGVKD. CDR3 size: 14 residues. Trimming removed 2 bases at V and 5 bases at J, with 10 bases between. CDR3 region: CAISEVSTDQPQHF. CDR3 bases: TGTGCCATCAGTGAGGTGTCTACAGATCAGCCCCAGCATTTT.

This chain uses TRBV4-1 with TRBJ2-3, with 8 bases lining up with TRBD2. This CDR3 is 16 amino acids long. The J segment lost 1 base and the V segment lost 3 bases, leaving 6 bases of the junction unmatched. Looked up from germline, CDR1 is MGHRA and CDR2 is YSYEKL. CDR3 region: CASSQTGTSGTDTQYF. CDR3 bases: TGCGCCAGCAGCCAGACCGGGACTAGTGGCACAGATACGCAGTATTTT.

The rearrangement links TRBV5-4 to TRBJ2-7; D may match TRBD1 or TRBD2 (6 bases each). The CDR3 totals 15 residues. V was pared by 3 bases and J by 0 bases, with 13 bases between. From germline, CDR1 is SGHNT and CDR2 YYREEE (reference sequence). DNA for the CDR3: TGTGCCAGCAGCTGGCGGGACACGCCCTCCTACGAGCAGTACTTC. It translates to CASSWRDTPSYEQYF.

The chain joins TRBV19 to TRBJ1-1; the D is unclear. The germline V gene has CDR1 LNHDA and CDR2 SQIVND (reference sequence). This CDR3 comprises 14 residues. V was trimmed by 4 bases and J by 0 bases, leaving 9 bases between them. The CDR3 sequence is CASSTPRVNTEAFF. The CDR3 region has the DNA TGTGCCAGTAGTACGCCAAGGGTGAACACTGAAGCTTTCTTT.

The chain combines TRBV7-9 with TRBJ2-3; D call uncertain. The germline V gene has CDR1 SEHNR and CDR2 FQNEAQ (reference sequence). The CDR3 sequence is 14 residues long. V was clipped by 5 bases and J by 6 bases, with 15 bases between them. CDR3 in DNA: TGTGCCAGCAGCCCTGTAAAAGGGCTCGATACGCAGTATTTT. Amino acids: CASSPVKGLDTQYF.

This chain connects TRBV7-2 to TRBJ1-3; TRBD1 matches 7 bases. Unmatched junction bases numbered 10, after V lost 6 bases and J lost 8 bases. The CDR3 extends over 14 amino acids. Germline V lookup: CDR1 SGHTA, CDR2 FQGNSA. CDR3 coding DNA: TGTGCCAGCAGGCCGACAGGGCTGGAATACACCATATATTTT. Translating gives CASRPTGLEYTIYF.

V usage is TRBV7-9 and J usage is TRBJ1-1, with 7 nucleotides matching TRBD1. The germline V gene encodes CDR1 SEHNR and CDR2 FQNEAQ (reference sequence). CDR3 length: 12 amino acids. The trim removed 4 bases at V and 10 bases at J, leaving 6 bases unmatched. DNA of the CDR3: TGTGCCAGCAGCTCAGAGACAGGGCTAGCTTTCTTT. This sequence encodes CASSSETGLAFF.

The rearrangement uses TRBV7-2 and TRBJ1-3; 7 nucleotides line up with TRBD1. The CDR3 runs 14 residues. Germline V gene data show CDR1 as SGHTA and CDR2 as FQGNSA. The V and J ends lost 2 bases and 2 bases, in that order; junction bases with no gene match: 0. CDR3 amino acids: CASSLQGAGNTIYF. CDR3 in DNA: TGTGCCAGCAGCTTACAGGGGGCTGGAAACACCATATATTTT.

The chain uses TRBV25-1 and TRBJ1-1; D is uncertain. The CDR3 extends over 13 amino acids. CDR1 MGHDK and CDR2 SYGVNS come from the germline V gene. V was pared by 10 bases and J by 1 base, with 13 bases between. Here the CDR3 DNA reads TGTGCCACCCGTCGGGCAGGGAACACTGAAGCTTTCTTT. This codes for CATRRAGNTEAFF.

The chain has TRBV5-1 and TRBJ2-1, with D uncertain. Germline values: CDR1 SGHRS, CDR2 YFSETQ. The V end lost 0 bases, the J end lost 6 bases, and 7 bases lay between the germline ends. There are 13 residues in the CDR3. The CDR3 loop reads CASSLGAGNEQFF. In nucleotides, the CDR3 is TGCGCCAGCAGCTTGGGGGCTGGCAATGAGCAGTTCTTC.

The chain links TRBV6-1 to TRBJ2-3, with a possible D match to TRBD2 (7 bases). V dropped 0 bases and J dropped 0 bases, with 16 bases sitting between them. Germline V lookup: CDR1 MNHNS, CDR2 SASEGT. The CDR3 runs 18 residues. CDR3 sequence: CASSEAPTGGSSTDTQYF. CDR3 coding DNA: TGTGCCAGCAGTGAAGCCCCAACGGGGGGCTCGAGCACAGATACGCAGTATTTT.

The chain is built from TRBV7-8 and TRBJ1-2; 7 bases agree with TRBD1. J gave up 7 bases and V 1 base, and 3 bases lay outside the gene matches. The CDR3 sequence is 13 residues long. Germline-derived CDR1 and CDR2 are SGHVS and FQNEAQ. The CDR3 region has the DNA TGTGCCAGCAGCTTAGACAGGGGTGGTGGCTACACCTTC. Protein sequence: CASSLDRGGGYTF.

This clone was observed a handful of times. The V gene is TRBV6-1, the J gene TRBJ1-2; 8 positions agree with TRBD1. Germline CDR1 reads MNHNS; CDR2 reads SASEGT. The CDR3 covers 15 residues. J was trimmed by 3 bases and V by 0 bases; bases with no gene match: 3. The CDR3 region is CASSEARQGHYGYTF. DNA for the CDR3: TGTGCCAGCAGTGAAGCGCGACAGGGGCACTATGGCTACACCTTC.

This chain connects TRBV9 to TRBJ1-1, with TRBD1 as a possible D gene (6 bases). V lost 3 bases, J lost 4 bases, and 16 bases lay in between. CDR1 is SGDLS and CDR2 is YYNGEE in the germline V gene. This CDR3 is 15 amino acids long. In DNA, the CDR3 is TGTGCCAGCAGCGGCGGTACAGGGCCGGGCACTGAAGCTTTCTTT. Amino acid sequence: CASSGGTGPGTEAFF.